The next 9 T cell receptor beta chains were all read from a single sample in a study of T cells expressing NK-cell markers. TCRdb processed the 5' RACE reads again and assigns one entry to each CDR3 protein, with no DNA. This sample's table reports roughly 450,000 distinct CDR3 sequences. What was sequenced was blood T cells: a sorted CD56 or NKG2C T cell subset, CD4+ or CD8+ T cells, or bulk PBMC T cells (not recorded which). The receptors here all came from a woman aged 45 to 65 in good health.

This chain uses TRBV12-3 or TRBV12-4 with TRBJ2-6. This CDR3 contains 15 residues. This CDR3 is CASSGDRSGANVLTF.

This chain links TRBV12-3 or TRBV12-4 with TRBJ2-1; the TRBD2 assignment by TCRdb is unverifiable without DNA. This CDR3 has 15 residues. The CDR3 sequence is CASSFQAGGVYEQFF.

This sequence joins TRBV6-1 and TRBJ2-5; with no DNA, the TCRdb D assignment of TRBD2 cannot be verified. The CDR3 sequence is 15 residues long. Germline-derived CDR1 and CDR2 are MNHNS and SASEGT. The CDR3 sequence is CASRPPALYQETQYF.

The V gene is TRBV11-3, the J gene TRBJ2-1; TCRdb calls TRBD2, which cannot be checked without DNA. Germline CDR1 reads SGHNT; CDR2 reads YENEEA. CDR3 size: 17 residues. The CDR3: CASSYIIDAGPYNEQFF.

The chain carries TRBV5-1 and TRBJ2-1; the TCRdb call, TRBD2, lacks DNA for checking. CDR1 is SGHRS, CDR2 YFSETQ, per germline. This CDR3 spans 14 amino acids. The CDR3 region is CASSLRTGAVEQFF.

The genes are TRBV9 and TRBJ2-1; TCRdb proposes TRBD2, but this gene call is untestable without DNA. Germline lookup yields CDR1 SGDLS and CDR2 YYNGEE. CDR3 length: 15 amino acids. CDR3: CASSVGVAGLKEQFF.

This sequence joins TRBV12-3 or TRBV12-4 and TRBJ2-7; TCRdb proposes TRBD1, but this gene call is untestable without DNA. CDR3 size: 13 residues. The CDR3 region is CASSLAGGGEQYF.

The chain employs TRBV5-1 and TRBJ2-2; no DNA is available, so the TRBD2 call from TCRdb remains unchecked. CDR3 size: 16 residues. Germline V gene lookup returns CDR1 SGHRS and CDR2 YFSETQ. This CDR3 reads CASERGATRYTGELFF.

The chain couples TRBV25-1 to TRBJ2-5. CDR1 is MGHDK and CDR2 is SYGVNS in the germline V gene. The CDR3 sequence is 13 residues long. CDR3 residues: CASAPWGAETQYF.